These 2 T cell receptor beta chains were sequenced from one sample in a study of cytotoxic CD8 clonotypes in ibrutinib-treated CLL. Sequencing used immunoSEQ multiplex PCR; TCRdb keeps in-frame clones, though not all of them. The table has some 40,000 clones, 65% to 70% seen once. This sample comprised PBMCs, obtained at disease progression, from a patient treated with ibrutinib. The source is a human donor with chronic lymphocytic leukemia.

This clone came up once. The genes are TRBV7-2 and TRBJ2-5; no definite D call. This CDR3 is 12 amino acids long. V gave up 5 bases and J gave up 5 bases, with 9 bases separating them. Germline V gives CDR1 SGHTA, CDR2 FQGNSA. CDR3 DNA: TGTGCCAGCAGCCGACATACGGAGACCCAGTACTTC. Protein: CASSRHTETQYF.

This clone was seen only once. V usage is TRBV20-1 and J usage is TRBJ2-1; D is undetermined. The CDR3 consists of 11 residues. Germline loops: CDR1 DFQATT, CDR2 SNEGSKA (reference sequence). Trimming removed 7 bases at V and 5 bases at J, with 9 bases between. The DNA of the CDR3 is TGCAGTGTCAGAGCTAACAATGAGCAGTTCTTC. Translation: CSVRANNEQFF.